These 21 T cell receptor beta chains share one sample of origin, sequenced in a study of blood T cell repertoires in COVID-19. The data were produced by immunoSEQ multiplex PCR, yet TCRdb's version contains in-frame clones alone and is incomplete. The data show some 150,000 clones, more than 75% seen once. What was sequenced was peripheral blood. These TCRs come from a middle-aged woman with acute or convalescent COVID-19.

The CDR3 DNA reads as TGTGCCAGCACCATCGGACATTCGCGAGGCACTGAAGCTTTCTTT. Residues: CASTIGHSRGTEAFF. The chain recombines TRBV28 with TRBJ1-1; D may be TRBD1 (5 bases). V dropped 7 bases and J dropped 4 bases, with 19 bases sitting between them. This CDR3 is 15 amino acids long. In germline, CDR1 is MDHEN, CDR2 SYDVKM.

J is TRBJ2-7 and V is TRBV7-9, with a possible D match to TRBD1 (6 bases). Trimming took off 5 bases at V and 2 bases at J, with 13 bases between the two ends. Per the germline V gene, CDR1 is SEHNR and CDR2 is FQNEAQ (reference sequence). The CDR3 has 14 residues. The CDR3 region has the DNA TGTGCCAGCAGCCCCGGCAGGACAGCCTACGAGCAGTACTTC. Amino acids: CASSPGRTAYEQYF. The full variable domain, with the rest looked up from reference TRBV7-9 and TRBJ2-7, is DTGVSQNPRHKITKRGQNVTFRCDPISEHNRLYWYRQTLGQGPEFLTYFQNEAQLEKSRLLSDRFSAERPKGSFSTLEIQRTEQGDSAMYLCASSPGRTAYEQYFGPGTRLTVT.

The V and J genes are TRBV30 and TRBJ1-5, with TRBD1 as a possible D gene (5 bases). V was pared by 0 bases and J by 0 bases, with 15 bases between. CDR3 length equals 17 residues. Per the germline V gene, CDR1 is GTSNPN and CDR2 is SVGIG (reference sequence). The CDR3 loop is CAWSVLVLGGSNQPQHF. The CDR3 DNA follows: TGTGCCTGGAGTGTATTAGTTCTGGGGGGTAGCAATCAGCCCCAGCATTTT.

The chain carries TRBV9 and TRBJ2-7; D is ambiguous. The V gene's germline CDR1 is SGDLS and CDR2 YYNGEE. V was pared by 4 bases and J by 2 bases, with 10 bases between. The CDR3 has 13 residues. CDR3 coding DNA: TGTGCCAGCAGCCCCAGTAACACCTACGAGCAGTACTTC. Translated, it gives CASSPSNTYEQYF.

This clone occurred a few times. The V gene is TRBV5-1, the J gene TRBJ1-6, with D possibly TRBD1 on 5 matching bases. The CDR3 covers 15 residues. Trimming took off 0 bases at V and 10 bases at J, with 14 bases between the two ends. CDR1 and CDR2 (germline): SGHRS, YFSETQ. The CDR3: CASSLDQGGRSPLHF. CDR3 sequence (DNA): TGCGCCAGCAGCTTGGACCAGGGAGGACGGTCACCCCTCCACTTT.

The gene calls are TRBV6-2 or TRBV6-3 and TRBJ2-3; the match to TRBD2 covers 8 bases. From germline, CDR1 is MNHEY and CDR2 SVGEGT. There are 17 residues in the CDR3. The V segment lost 2 bases and the J segment 3 bases; nucleotides outside the gene matches: 10. As DNA, the CDR3 is TGTGCCAGCAGTTACCCCCCAGGGCGGGGGGCGACAGATACGCAGTATTTT. Its protein product is CASSYPPGRGATDTQYF.

The chain uses TRBV27 and TRBJ1-1; D not resolved. The V gene lost 5 bases and the J gene lost 0 bases, with 7 bases spanning the gap. This CDR3 is built from 13 residues. CDR1 is MNHEY and CDR2 is SMNVEV in the germline V gene (reference sequence). The CDR3: CASSVNLNTEAFF. The DNA of the CDR3 is TGTGCCAGCAGTGTCAACTTGAACACTGAAGCTTTCTTT.

CDR3 residues: CASSYLPDGDYGYTF. The CDR3 DNA reads as TGTGCCAGCAGTTACCTGCCTGACGGAGACTATGGCTACACCTTC. The chain couples TRBV6-5 to TRBJ1-2, with D unresolved. Trimming removed 2 bases at V and 3 bases at J, with 13 bases between. The CDR3 totals 15 residues. The germline CDR1 and CDR2 sequences are MNHEY and SVGAGI.

The chain has TRBV4-1 and TRBJ2-3; the D gene is possibly TRBD2 (5 bases). Germline CDR1 MGHRA, CDR2 YSYEKL. The V end lost 5 bases, the J end lost 3 bases, and 18 bases lay between the germline ends. This CDR3 region has 16 residues. The CDR3 is CASSWGTPGSTDTQYF. Here the CDR3 DNA reads TGCGCCAGCAGCTGGGGTACTCCGGGATCGACAGATACGCAGTATTTT.

The rearrangement uses TRBV20-1 and TRBJ1-4; tentative D call: TRBD1 (5 bases). V was shortened by 3 bases and J by 8 bases, with 13 bases between the two germline ends. This CDR3 has 13 residues. Germline V gene sequence: CDR1 DFQATT, CDR2 SNEGSKA (reference sequence). In DNA, the CDR3 is TGCAGTGCTAGTGGCAGGGTAGAAGAAAAACTGTTTTTT. Its protein is CSASGRVEEKLFF.

This clone was recorded a few times. This sequence joins TRBV11-2 and TRBJ2-7, with D tentatively TRBD2 (7 bases). Looked up from germline, CDR1 is SGHAT and CDR2 is FQNNGV. The germline V and J ends were trimmed by 6 bases and 3 bases, with 18 bases remaining between them. This CDR3 comprises 15 residues. CDR3 nucleotides: TGTGCCAGCAGAACCCCCCGGGGGGCTATCTACGAGCAGTACTTC. Amino acids: CASRTPRGAIYEQYF.

This chain connects TRBV7-2 to TRBJ2-7, with unresolved D. The CDR3 covers 13 residues. Germline V gives CDR1 SGHTA, CDR2 FQGNSA. Trimming pared 2 bases from V and 0 bases from J, leaving 5 bases between. CDR3 in amino acids: CASSLSLSYEQYF. CDR3 DNA: TGTGCCAGCAGCTTAAGCCTCTCCTACGAGCAGTACTTC.

This chain links TRBV27 with TRBJ2-4; maybe TRBD2 (5 bases). V lost 5 bases to trimming and J lost 6 bases, with 11 bases between them. CDR1 is MNHEY, CDR2 SMNVEV, per germline (reference sequence). This CDR3 has 13 amino acids. Here the CDR3 DNA reads TGTGCCAGCAGTGTCGGACTCTTAAACATTCAGTACTTC. It translates to CASSVGLLNIQYF.

This sequence joins TRBV30 and TRBJ1-5; no clear D gene. V was clipped by 2 bases and J by 6 bases, with 11 bases between them. The CDR3 extends over 13 amino acids. Germline loops: CDR1 GTSNPN, CDR2 SVGIG (reference sequence). The CDR3: CAWSPGESQPQHF. In nucleotides, the CDR3 is TGTGCCTGGAGTCCCGGAGAGTCTCAGCCCCAGCATTTT.

The chain combines TRBV3-1 (or the pseudogene TRBV3-2) with TRBJ2-1, with 12 nucleotides matching TRBD2. The CDR3 extends over 19 amino acids. After removal of 4 bases from V and 0 bases from J, the junction contained 10 bases not matched to a gene. Germline V gene lookup returns CDR1 LGHDT and CDR2 YNNKEL (reference sequence). Here the CDR3 reads CASSRTSGAPLSSYNEQFF. The CDR3 DNA reads TGTGCCAGCAGCCGGACTAGCGGGGCCCCCCTAAGCTCCTACAATGAGCAGTTCTTC.

This clone was recorded only once. The chain is built from TRBV27 and TRBJ1-5, with a tentative D call TRBD1 (6 bases). V was shortened by 5 bases and J by 1 base, with 9 bases between the two germline ends. This CDR3 has 14 amino acids. Germline loops: CDR1 MNHEY, CDR2 SMNVEV (reference sequence). This CDR3 is CASSQQGSNQPQHF. The DNA of the CDR3 is TGTGCCAGCAGTCAACAGGGAAGCAATCAGCCCCAGCATTTT.

The chain employs TRBV5-1 and TRBJ1-3; D is possibly TRBD1 (6 bases). V was clipped by 3 bases and J by 4 bases, with 14 bases between them. This CDR3 region has 15 residues. The germline CDR1 and CDR2 sequences are SGHRS and YFSETQ. The CDR3 loop is CASSSEGGQGNTIYF. The CDR3 DNA reads as TGCGCCAGCAGCTCCGAGGGGGGGCAAGGAAACACCATATATTTT. Full variable domain (missing parts from reference TRBV5-1 and TRBJ1-3): KAGVTQTPRYLIKTRGQQVTLSCSPISGHRSVSWYQQTPGQGLQFLFEYFSETQRNKGNFPGRFSGRQFSNSRSEMNVSTLELGDSALYLCASSSEGGQGNTIYFGEGSWLTVV.

This clone was counted only a few times. The chain couples TRBV30 to TRBJ1-2, with a possible D match to TRBD1 (6 bases). Trimming shortened V by 2 bases and J by 5 bases, and 15 bases separated the two germline ends. This CDR3 is 14 amino acids long. Germline V lookup: CDR1 GTSNPN, CDR2 SVGIG (reference sequence). This CDR3 is CAWSIQDSVYGYTF. In DNA form, the CDR3 reads TGTGCCTGGAGTATCCAGGACAGTGTTTATGGCTACACCTTC.

This chain connects TRBV10-3 to TRBJ2-1, with D tentatively TRBD1 (6 bases). Germline lookup yields CDR1 ENHRY and CDR2 SYGVKD. The CDR3 runs to 13 residues. The V end was cut by 7 bases, the J end by 7 bases, with 14 bases between. The CDR3 loop reads CAITNLQGNEQFF. The CDR3 region has the DNA TGTGCCATCACCAACCTTCAGGGGAATGAGCAGTTCTTC.

V is TRBV28 and J is TRBJ1-4; 8 nucleotides agree with TRBD1. The J segment lost 8 bases and the V segment lost 6 bases, leaving 8 bases of the junction unmatched. CDR3 length equals 14 residues. Germline CDR1 reads MDHEN; CDR2 reads SYDVKM. The CDR3 protein is CASRETGEGEKLFF. The DNA for the CDR3 is TGTGCCAGCAGAGAGACAGGGGAGGGAGAAAAACTGTTTTTT.

In DNA, the CDR3 is TGTGCCAGCTCACCTCAGGGGAACAATCAGCCCCAGCATTTT. This encodes CASSPQGNNQPQHF. V is TRBV18 and J is TRBJ1-5, with a possible D match to TRBD1 (6 bases). Germline V gene sequence: CDR1 KGHSH, CDR2 LQKENI. Between the trimmed V and J ends, which lost 3 bases and 3 bases, there was a span of 9 bases. This CDR3 spans 14 amino acids.